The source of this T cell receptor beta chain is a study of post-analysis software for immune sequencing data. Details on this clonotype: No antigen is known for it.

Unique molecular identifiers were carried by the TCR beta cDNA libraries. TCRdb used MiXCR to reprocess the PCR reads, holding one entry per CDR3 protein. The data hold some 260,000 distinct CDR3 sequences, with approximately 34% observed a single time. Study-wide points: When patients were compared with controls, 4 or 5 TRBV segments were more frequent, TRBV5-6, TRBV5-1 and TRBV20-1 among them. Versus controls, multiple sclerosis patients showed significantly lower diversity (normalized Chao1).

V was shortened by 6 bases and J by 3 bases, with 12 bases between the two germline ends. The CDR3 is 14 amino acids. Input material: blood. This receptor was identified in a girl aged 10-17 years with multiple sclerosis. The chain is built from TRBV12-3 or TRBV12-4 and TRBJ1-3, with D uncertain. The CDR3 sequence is CASSPGSGGNTIYF. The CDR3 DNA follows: TGTGCCAGCAGCCCGGGGAGTGGTGGAAACACCATATATTTT.